This T cell receptor (beta chain) emerged from a study of T cells in Graves' hyperthyroidism and ophthalmopathy (dated by TCRdb to the late 2010s). For the study in its entirety: Peripheral blood was sampled at the time of initial diagnosis, prior to any treatment. Following sampling, methimazole starting at 30 mg daily was given to hyperthyroidism patients, and high-dose intravenous methylprednisolone was given to ophthalmopathy patients. The roughly 100 discovery patients were randomly divided into training and test sets at a 7:3 ratio. TCR Vbeta CDR3 sequencing of roughly 140 peripheral blood samples (under 45 ophthalmopathy, over 70 hyperthyroidism and around 17 progressor patients) is reported in the paper. In over five Graves' hyperthyroidism patients, the study also compared T-cell repertoires from thyroid tissue with T-cell repertoires from blood. Whether ophthalmopathy could be predicted prospectively was tested in an independent validation cohort made up of 18 to 20 hyperthyroidism patients plus 17 patients who later progressed to ophthalmopathy. To identify TCR V-J signatures that set the groups apart, the researchers used a discovery cohort of about a hundred patients, made up of under 50 with Graves' ophthalmopathy and about 55 with stable Graves' hyperthyroidism.

TCR beta CDR3 regions were amplified from RNA transcripts. A first-round RT-PCR of the TCR CDR3 used the HTBI primer set with the Qiagen OneStep RT-PCR kit. The libraries were constructed in a second round of multiplex PCR and then size-selected and purified. Sequencing of the libraries was done on an Illumina HiSeq2000 using paired-end 100 bp reads. The published analysis was carried out like this. SOAPnuke was used to process the raw data, throwing out any read that contained adapters or uncalled bases, had a mean Phred below 15, or lacked an exact constant-primer or identifier match. High-quality paired reads were merged using COPE v1.2.5, and each unique nucleotide sequence was defined as a clonotype. Clonotypes were aligned to IMGT TRBV, TRBD and TRBJ reference segments using MiTCR v1.1. Analysis was restricted to V-J combinations with a frequency above 0.0001, which covered roughly 99% of repertoires. The TCS score was defined as F50 (clonal expansion) divided by E x V (chaos), with BLOSUM62-based TCRdist calculated between CDR3 peptides within each V-J. Welch's t-statistics and random forest reduced around 550 V-J features to under 15, which were used in a naive Bayes classifier (R e1071). TCRdb trimmed public reads at Q25 via fastp, called clones via MiXCR and kept in-frame beta chains. Every entry covers one CDR3 protein and lists the most common genes and DNA from its rows. TCRdb's processing, not the study's, gives the V and J calls here. This sample lists some 770,000 distinct CDR3 sequences; about 16% were detected once. The ten top clones hold 8.4% of the sample.

Broader findings and caveats from the paper: A model built on a 13 V-J signature distinguished ophthalmopathy from stable hyperthyroidism, reaching about 89% sensitivity and about 81% specificity in cross-validation and 80%/75% in testing. In validation, progression to ophthalmopathy was predicted by the model with 70.59% sensitivity and approximately 78% specificity, a median of about 6.8 months before onset. Sample size was not statistically predetermined, and blinding of investigators to group allocation was not performed. Most expanded thyroid clonotypes (frequency above 0.001) were also detected in blood, a finding suggesting that blood repertoires may reflect thyroid immune responses.

Graves' hyperthyroidism was defined as stable when no progression to ophthalmopathy occurred over 18 months of follow-up. Hyperthyroidism patients were newly diagnosed, had a disease duration of under 2 months, and were aged 18 to 65 years. Patients with uncontrolled infections, other autoimmune diseases, pregnancy or lactation were excluded. Diagnoses were based on clinical symptoms, serum thyroxine and TRAb, thyroid ultrasound and orbital computed tomography. Ficoll-Paque density gradient centrifugation was used to isolate PBMCs from about 10 ml of fresh peripheral blood. Trizol reagent was used to extract total RNA, and RNA quality was then checked on an Agilent 2100 Bioanalyzer. The CDR3, cysteine through phenylalanine, is 15 amino acids long. The only DNA kept is the CDR3, 45 bases in frame from the first base. CDR1 and CDR2 were assigned from the germline V gene as MNHNS and SASEGT. Unmatched junction bases come to 5, with V trimmed by 5 bases and J by 8 bases.

This clonotype has just a few counts. Its target antigen remains unknown. Base qualities are not at hand, and no much larger clone is one base apart. Sequencing input: blood. The chain was built from TRBV6-1 and TRBJ2-1, with TRBD2 identical over 14 junction bases. The sequence was obtained from a young man with Graves' hyperthyroidism. In nucleotides, the sequence is TGTGCCAGCAGTCCCAGGGGACTAGCGGGGGATGAGCAGTTCTTC. Its coded protein is CASSPRGLAGDEQFF.